This T cell receptor (beta chain) was sequenced for a study of shared clonotypes between healthy human individuals. Both subsets, CD45RA+ naive and CD45RA-negative memory, were split from the CD4+ cells. Worth noting for this clone: Its antigen remains unidentified.

The data were produced by immunoSEQ multiplex PCR, yet TCRdb's version contains in-frame clones alone and is incomplete. The repertoire has roughly 2.5 million clones, roughly 92% of them found once; the top ten carry more than 0.12%. Overall study results and limits: Clonotypes that were shared across a handful of donors made up around 5% of naive CD4 clonotypes. Naive subsets generally had larger estimated richness than memory subsets.

Germline V gene data show CDR1 as LNHNV and CDR2 as YYDKDF (reference sequence). V lost 5 bases and J lost 0, with 17 bases in between. The CDR3 runs to 17 residues. The sample taken for sequencing was naive CD4+ T cells sorted from blood. Subset here: CD45RA+ positively selected. This clonotype was sampled from a young man in good health. The V and J genes are TRBV15 and TRBJ1-5; D call uncertain. CDR3 in DNA: TGTGCCACCAGCGCTTCTGACGAGCCCTATAGCAATCAGCCCCAGCATTTT. Its translation: CATSASDEPYSNQPQHF.